Below are 26 T cell receptor beta chains sequenced from a single sample in a study of blood T cell repertoires in COVID-19. Generated by immunoSEQ multiplex PCR, the TCRdb table keeps only in-frame clones and is missing some. The sample has 95,000 to 150,000 clones, about four fifths seen once. The sequenced sample consisted of peripheral blood. The receptors shown here come from an elderly man with active or convalescent COVID-19.

This chain connects TRBV1 to TRBJ1-6; the table calls TRBD1, which could not be checked here. TRBV1 is given as a pseudogene. The CDR3 runs 14 residues. CDR3 protein: CTSSRTGWNSPLHF. The CDR3 bases are TGCACCAGCAGCCGGACAGGGTGGAATTCACCCCTCCACTTT.

The chain combines TRBV9 with TRBJ2-5; maybe TRBD1 (6 bases). The CDR3 consists of 14 residues. The V end was cut by 2 bases, the J end by 4 bases, with 12 bases between. Germline CDR1 reads SGDLS; CDR2 reads YYNGEE. CDR3 protein: CASSVGQNGETQYF. The CDR3 DNA reads as TGTGCCAGCAGCGTCGGACAGAACGGAGAGACCCAGTACTTC. The full variable domain, in which reference TRBV9 and TRBJ2-5 provide the parts outside the CDR3, is DSGVTQTPKHLITATGQRVTLRCSPRSGDLSVYWYQQSLDQGLQFLIQYYNGEERAKGNILERFSAQQFPDLHSELNLSSLELGDSALYFCASSVGQNGETQYFGPGTRLLVL.

The chain links TRBV3-1 (or the pseudogene TRBV3-2) to TRBJ1-5, with D uncertain. Germline V CDR1 and CDR2: LGHDT, YNNKEL (reference sequence). V dropped 1 base and J dropped 4 bases, with 5 bases sitting between them. The CDR3 loop spans 13 amino acids. The CDR3 DNA sequence: TGTGCCAGCAGCCAAGTCGGGAATCAGCCCCAGCATTTT. As protein: CASSQVGNQPQHF.

The rearrangement joins TRBV4-3 to TRBJ1-5, with 11 bases matching TRBD1. The CDR3 sequence is 17 residues long. Germline lookup yields CDR1 LGHNA and CDR2 YSLEER. The V segment lost 3 bases and the J segment 6 bases; nucleotides outside the gene matches: 10. The CDR3 region has the DNA TGCGCCAGCAGCCAGGAATTTAGTGGGACAGGGGGTCAGCCCCAGCATTTT. This encodes CASSQEFSGTGGQPQHF.

The chain uses TRBV29-1 and TRBJ2-1; 13 positions match TRBD2. V lost 5 bases and J lost 3; bases outside the gene matches: 4. The CDR3 consists of 15 residues. Germline-derived CDR1 and CDR2 are SQVTM and ANQGSEA. The CDR3 here is CSVPGTSGDYNEQFF. CDR3 bases: TGCAGCGTTCCTGGGACTAGCGGGGACTACAATGAGCAGTTCTTC.

J is TRBJ2-5 and V is TRBV5-1, with TRBD1 identical over 8 bases. CDR1 and CDR2 from the germline V gene are SGHRS and YFSETQ. J lost 5 bases, V lost 4 bases, and 7 bases had no gene match. The CDR3 consists of 14 residues. CDR3 residues: CASSRSGGAETQYF. CDR3 DNA: TGCGCCAGCAGCCGTTCAGGGGGCGCGGAGACCCAGTACTTC.

The rearrangement joins TRBV7-2 to TRBJ2-2, with D possibly matching TRBD1 (6 bases). V was clipped by 0 bases and J by 9 bases, with 8 bases between them. From germline, CDR1 is SGHTA and CDR2 FQGNSA. This CDR3 comprises 13 residues. CDR3 DNA sequence: TGTGCCAGCAGCTTAGCGGGGACACGGGAGCTGTTTTTT. Its protein product is CASSLAGTRELFF.

V gene TRBV11-2 combines with J gene TRBJ2-1; TRBD2 matches 11 bases. CDR3 length: 17 amino acids. Germline values: CDR1 SGHAT, CDR2 FQNNGV. J was trimmed by 1 base and V by 6 bases; bases with no gene match: 8. The CDR3 loop reads CASRVSGGAQSYNEQFF. CDR3 in DNA: TGTGCCAGCAGGGTTAGCGGGGGGGCCCAATCCTACAATGAGCAGTTCTTC.

This rearrangement joins TRBV5-6 to TRBJ2-3, with 10 bases identical to TRBD1. Unmatched junction bases numbered 1, after V lost 2 bases and J lost 1 base. Germline assignment: CDR1 SGHDT and CDR2 YYEEEE. CDR3 size: 15 residues. CDR3 in DNA: TGTGCCAGCAGCTTAGGACAGGGGGGCACAGATACGCAGTATTTT. Amino acids: CASSLGQGGTDTQYF.

This chain links TRBV6-5 with TRBJ2-7; D may be TRBD1 (6 bases). Looked up from germline, CDR1 is MNHEY and CDR2 is SVGAGI. The CDR3 totals 16 residues. Trimming took 0 bases from V and 0 from J, leaving 12 bases between them. The CDR3 DNA follows: TGTGCCAGCAGTTACTCTAGCCGGGACATCTCCTACGAGCAGTACTTC. This sequence encodes CASSYSSRDISYEQYF.

The chain carries TRBV7-9 and TRBJ2-7, with no clear D. V was cut by 1 base and J by 3 bases, with 10 bases left in between. The CDR3 is 14 residues long. Germline CDR1 is SEHNR and CDR2 is FQNEAQ (reference sequence). The CDR3 protein is CASSLVAENYEQYF. The DNA of the CDR3 is TGTGCCAGCAGCTTAGTAGCAGAAAACTACGAGCAGTACTTC.

This clone was counted once. CDR3 sequence: CASSLGAVNTEAFF. CDR3 in DNA: TGTGCCAGCAGCTTAGGGGCAGTGAACACTGAAGCTTTCTTT. The chain employs TRBV7-2 and TRBJ1-1, with no clear D. CDR1 is SGHTA and CDR2 is FQGNSA in the germline V gene. Trimming stripped 1 base from V and 0 bases from J, with 6 bases between. The CDR3 is 14 residues long.

The V gene is TRBV18, the J gene TRBJ1-2; no clear D. Trimming took off 3 bases at V and 4 bases at J, with 15 bases between the two ends. Germline CDR1 and CDR2: KGHSH and LQKENI. The CDR3 consists of 15 residues. The CDR3 nucleotides read TGTGCCAGCTCACCTTCCTTACCCCCGGGCTATGGCTACACCTTC. Its translation: CASSPSLPPGYGYTF.

The chain is built from TRBV19 and TRBJ2-1; 8 positions match TRBD2. With V trimmed by 10 bases and J by 1 base, 9 bases remained unmatched. The CDR3 extends over 15 amino acids. The germline gives CDR1 LNHDA, CDR2 SQIVND (reference sequence). The CDR3 DNA reads TGTGCCACCCTACTCACTAGCGGATCCTACAATGAGCAGTTCTTC. Encoded protein: CATLLTSGSYNEQFF.

J is TRBJ1-1 and V is TRBV27; D ambiguous. CDR1 is MNHEY, CDR2 SMNVEV, per germline (reference sequence). V gave up 5 bases and J gave up 0 bases, with 13 bases separating them. CDR3 length equals 15 residues. This CDR3 is CASSPRWALNTEAFF. In DNA form, the CDR3 reads TGTGCCAGCAGTCCAAGGTGGGCCCTGAACACTGAAGCTTTCTTT.

This clone showed up just a few times. The chain uses TRBV27 and TRBJ1-6; possibly TRBD1 for D (5 bases). Germline values: CDR1 MNHEY, CDR2 SMNVEV (reference sequence). The CDR3 covers 16 residues. Between the trimmed V and J ends, which lost 5 bases and 3 bases, there was a span of 14 bases. The CDR3 sequence: CASSPQDRIYNSPLHF. The CDR3 coding sequence is TGTGCCAGCAGTCCGCAAGACAGAATCTATAATTCACCCCTCCACTTT.

The V call is TRBV2, the J call TRBJ2-5, with D perhaps TRBD1 (6 bases). The CDR3 has 14 residues. V was cut by 8 bases and J by 2 bases, with 15 bases left in between. The germline V gene encodes CDR1 SNHLY and CDR2 FYNNEI. CDR3 sequence: CASQGRLLQETQYF. The DNA for the CDR3 is TGTGCCAGCCAGGGGAGACTTTTACAAGAGACCCAGTACTTC.

The chain couples TRBV7-2 to TRBJ2-7; 7 bases map to TRBD2. The germline gives CDR1 SGHTA, CDR2 FQGNSA. V was clipped by 5 bases and J by 3 bases; unmatched bases: 10. CDR3 length: 15 residues. CDR3 bases: TGTGCCAGCAGCCCCGCAGGACTAGGAATCTACGAGCAGTACTTC. Amino acid sequence: CASSPAGLGIYEQYF.

This clone was seen a handful of times. This rearrangement joins TRBV29-1 to TRBJ1-2, with 8 bases fitting TRBD1. There are 14 residues in the CDR3. Unmatched junction bases numbered 8, after V lost 0 bases and J lost 8 bases. Germline loops: CDR1 SQVTM, CDR2 ANQGSEA. The CDR3 coding sequence is TGCAGCGTTGAAGATCCCAGGGGGCGTTTGGGCTACACCTTC. Translating it yields CSVEDPRGRLGYTF.

This clone was found a few times. The CDR3 is CASSSTVVRGTQYF. The CDR3 nucleotides are TGTGCCAGCAGCTCCACCGTCGTTAGGGGTACGCAGTATTTT. The chain is built from TRBV13 and TRBJ2-3; D might be TRBD1 (5 bases). The CDR3 sequence is 14 residues long. Trimming stripped 4 bases from V and 8 bases from J, with 16 bases between. CDR1 and CDR2 from the germline V gene are PRHDT and FYEKMQ (reference sequence).

V gene TRBV20-1 combines with J gene TRBJ1-5; D not certain. The CDR3 has 13 amino acids. Looked up from germline, CDR1 is DFQATT and CDR2 is SNEGSKA (reference sequence). V lost 3 bases, J lost 0 bases, and 6 bases lay in between. The CDR3 protein is CSASPGSNQPQHF. The CDR3 DNA sequence: TGCAGTGCTAGTCCGGGTAGCAATCAGCCCCAGCATTTT.

The V call is TRBV27, the J call TRBJ1-4; a weak D match, TRBD1 (6 bases). The V end was cut by 5 bases, the J end by 7 bases, with 17 bases between. This CDR3 comprises 15 residues. Germline assignment: CDR1 MNHEY and CDR2 SMNVEV (reference sequence). CDR3 DNA sequence: TGTGCCAGCAGTCCGACCGCGGGGGCAGCTGAAAAACTGTTTTTT. Protein product: CASSPTAGAAEKLFF.

The chain has TRBV11-1 and TRBJ1-2, with 10 bases aligning to TRBD1. The CDR3 extends over 16 amino acids. Germline V gene data show CDR1 as SGHAT and CDR2 as FQDESV (reference sequence). Trimming cost V 5 bases and J 3 bases; bases outside gene matches: 9. The CDR3 loop is CASSPRTGGSYYGYTF. Written as DNA, the CDR3 is TGTGCCAGCAGCCCCCGGACAGGGGGAAGTTACTATGGCTACACCTTC.

The rearrangement uses TRBV19 and TRBJ1-3; 10 nucleotides line up with TRBD1. CDR3 length equals 15 residues. Trimming removed 7 bases from V and 4 bases from J; junction bases left unmatched: 7. Germline V lookup: CDR1 LNHDA, CDR2 SQIVND (reference sequence). The CDR3 region has the DNA TGTGCCAGTACGACAGGGGGCTGGAGAGGAAACACCATATATTTT. Its translation is CASTTGGWRGNTIYF.

The chain carries TRBV10-3 and TRBJ1-1; no clear D gene. The V end lost 10 bases, the J end lost 0 bases, and 15 bases lay between the germline ends. The CDR3 extends over 14 amino acids. The germline V gene encodes CDR1 ENHRY and CDR2 SYGVKD. This CDR3 reads CATWPAGLNTEAFF. The CDR3, as DNA: TGTGCCACATGGCCAGCGGGGTTGAACACTGAAGCTTTCTTT.

This chain connects TRBV6-5 to TRBJ2-2; the match to TRBD2 covers 13 bases. With V trimmed by 7 bases and J by 6 bases, 5 bases remained unmatched. CDR1 is MNHEY, CDR2 SVGAGI, per germline. The CDR3 has 15 residues. For the CDR3, the DNA is TGTGCCAGCATCACTAGCGGGGGGGCCCCCGGGGAGCTGTTTTTT. Its translation: CASITSGGAPGELFF.